The clone carrying this T cell receptor beta chain came up a few times. No antigen is known for it. The entry originates in a study of identical twins. TCRdb reanalysed the 5' RACE reads using MiXCR and keeps one entry per CDR3 protein. The data contain about 100,000 distinct CDR3 sequences, 5.9% of them singletons. The V and J ends lost 8 bases and 5 bases, in that order; junction bases with no gene match: 6. The germline V gene encodes CDR1 MDHEN and CDR2 SYDVKM. This CDR3 is 13 amino acids long. Study-wide results and caveats: Researchers reported excess low generation probability among twin-shared out-of-frame alpha sequences. While abundant cord blood beta clonotypes carried fewer insertions, memory repertoires showed no such pattern.

The receptor was isolated from a woman aged 50 to 65 in good health. Source material: memory T cells sorted from blood. The V and J genes are TRBV28 and TRBJ2-5; 9 positions agree with TRBD2. CDR3: CASGGGAGETQYF. The CDR3 DNA follows: TGTGCCAGCGGCGGGGGGGCAGGGGAGACCCAGTACTTC.